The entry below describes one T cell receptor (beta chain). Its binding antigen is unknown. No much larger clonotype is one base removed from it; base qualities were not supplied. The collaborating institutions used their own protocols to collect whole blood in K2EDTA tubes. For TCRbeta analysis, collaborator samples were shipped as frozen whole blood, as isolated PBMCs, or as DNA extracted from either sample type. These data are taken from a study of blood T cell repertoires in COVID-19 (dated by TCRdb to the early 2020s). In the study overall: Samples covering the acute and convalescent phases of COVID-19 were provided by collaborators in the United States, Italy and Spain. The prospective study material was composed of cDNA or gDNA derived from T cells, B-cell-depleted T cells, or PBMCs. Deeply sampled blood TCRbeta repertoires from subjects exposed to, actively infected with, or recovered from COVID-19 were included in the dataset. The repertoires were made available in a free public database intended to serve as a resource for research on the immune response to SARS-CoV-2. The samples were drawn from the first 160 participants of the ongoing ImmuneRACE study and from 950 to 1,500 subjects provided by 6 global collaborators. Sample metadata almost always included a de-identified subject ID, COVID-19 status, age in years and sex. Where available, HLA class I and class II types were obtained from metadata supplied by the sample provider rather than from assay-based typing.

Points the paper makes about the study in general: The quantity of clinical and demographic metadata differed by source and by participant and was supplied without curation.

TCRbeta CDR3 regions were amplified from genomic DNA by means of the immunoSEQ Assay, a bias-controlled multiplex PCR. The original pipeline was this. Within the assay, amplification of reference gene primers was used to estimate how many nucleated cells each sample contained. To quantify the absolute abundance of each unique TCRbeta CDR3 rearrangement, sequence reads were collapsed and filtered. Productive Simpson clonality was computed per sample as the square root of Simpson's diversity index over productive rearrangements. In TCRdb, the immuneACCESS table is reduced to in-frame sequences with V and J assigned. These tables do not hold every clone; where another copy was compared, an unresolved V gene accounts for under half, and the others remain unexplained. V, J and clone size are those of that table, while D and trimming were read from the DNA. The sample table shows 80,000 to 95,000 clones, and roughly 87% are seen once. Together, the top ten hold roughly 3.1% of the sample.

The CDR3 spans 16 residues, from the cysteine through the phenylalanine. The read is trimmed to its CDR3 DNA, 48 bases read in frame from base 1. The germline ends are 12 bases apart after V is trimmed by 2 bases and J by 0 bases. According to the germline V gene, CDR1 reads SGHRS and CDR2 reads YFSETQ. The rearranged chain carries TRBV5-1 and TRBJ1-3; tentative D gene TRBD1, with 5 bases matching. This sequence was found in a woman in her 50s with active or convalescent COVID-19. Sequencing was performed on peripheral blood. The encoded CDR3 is CASSFGGAISGNTIYF. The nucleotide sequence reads TGCGCCAGCAGCTTCGGAGGGGCCATCTCTGGAAACACCATATATTTT.